This T cell receptor (beta chain) appears in the sequencing data of a study of blood T cell repertoires in COVID-19. Study-level information: From the United States, Italy and Spain came samples of acute and convalescent COVID-19.

Germline CDR1 MNHNY, CDR2 SVGAGI (reference sequence). The CDR3 spans 16 residues. V shed 7 bases and J shed 0 bases, with 18 bases lying between them. The repertoire was sequenced with immunoSEQ multiplex PCR; TCRdb's copy has only in-frame clones and lacks some. This repertoire shows about 230,000 clones, approximately 86% found once; its top ten account for over 0.95%. The specimen was peripheral blood. The receptor was derived from a woman between 25 and 40 years old with COVID-19, enrolled during active disease. This chain joins TRBV6-6 and TRBJ1-2, with D hard to call. The CDR3 loop reads CASNLIDTYSNYGYTF. The CDR3 DNA is TGTGCCAGCAACCTAATAGACACCTATTCTAACTATGGCTACACCTTC.